The T cell receptor (beta chain) described here comes from a study of T cells in localized non-small cell lung cancer. Broader study findings: Greater T cell density in blood accompanied longer overall survival. Appearing in adjacent lung were a median around 60 of the top 100 tumor clones. Since sequencing was restricted to only one region of the tumor, intratumor heterogeneity remains a possibility.

This CDR3 contains 14 residues. The V and J ends lost 1 base and 9 bases respectively, with 13 bases between them. The germline gives CDR1 SGHAT, CDR2 FQDESV (reference sequence). Comments on this clone: What it binds is not known.

TCRdb keeps only in-frame clones here, not all; method: immunoSEQ multiplex PCR. Among about 79,000 clones, just under 85% were seen once, and the ten largest hold around an eighth. This sample comprised peripheral blood, obtained before any cancer treatment. V and J are TRBV11-1 and TRBJ2-1; D ambiguous. The receptor's source is a female donor older than 55 with stage I lung adenocarcinoma. CDR3 amino acids: CASSLDGYSGEQFF. In DNA form, the CDR3 reads TGTGCCAGCAGCTTAGATGGCTATTCCGGTGAGCAGTTCTTC.